This entry concerns a single T cell receptor beta chain. No antigen is known for it. Next came a second PCR, run for about 6 to 12 cycles, which used a sample-barcoded 5' primer along with a J-beta primer mix. TCRdb ran MiXCR on the 5' RACE reads and lists one entry per CDR3 protein. The sample yields around 870,000 distinct CDR3 sequences, 29% seen once. The sample is drawn from a study of blood T cells in healthy people across ages. General study results and limits: Both naive CD4+ cell counts and diversity were greater in long-lived donors than in aged donors. Using unsorted PBMCs precluded a conclusive naive versus antigen-experienced comparison.

There were healthy Caucasian individuals from Russia, aged about 6 to 100, serving as donors. There were at least 5 micrograms of total RNA extracted from every sample. Sequencing input: blood. The receptor's source is an elderly woman in good health.

CDR3 coding DNA: TGTGCCAGCGAAGGGCTTGAGACCCAGTACTTC. Translating it yields CASEGLETQYF. The V gene is TRBV3-1, the J gene TRBJ2-5; D gene ambiguous. The CDR3 runs to 11 residues. V shed 8 bases and J shed 5 bases, with 9 bases lying between them. CDR1 is LGHDT, CDR2 YNNKEL, per germline (reference sequence).